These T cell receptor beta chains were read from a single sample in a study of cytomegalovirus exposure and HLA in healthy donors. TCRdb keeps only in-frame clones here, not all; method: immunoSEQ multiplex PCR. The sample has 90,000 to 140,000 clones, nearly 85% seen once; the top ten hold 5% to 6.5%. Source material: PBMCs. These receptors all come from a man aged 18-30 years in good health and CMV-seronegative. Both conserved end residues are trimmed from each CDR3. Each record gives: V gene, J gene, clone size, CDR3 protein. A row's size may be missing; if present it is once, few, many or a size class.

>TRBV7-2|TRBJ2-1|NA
ASSSLAGNNEQF
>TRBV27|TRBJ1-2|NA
ASSLSPGQGHGYT
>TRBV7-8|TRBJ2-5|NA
ASRGQGLLQETQY
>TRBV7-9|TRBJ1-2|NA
ASSLDRGAYGYT
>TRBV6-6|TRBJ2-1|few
ASRDRQGIYNEQF
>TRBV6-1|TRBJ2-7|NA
ASSEYRSSYEQY
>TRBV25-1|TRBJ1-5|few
ASSNRNQPQH
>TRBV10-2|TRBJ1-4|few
ASNPDRGIEKLF
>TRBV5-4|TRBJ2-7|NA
ASSYGTGRYEQY
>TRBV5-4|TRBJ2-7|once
ASSSSSGRAWYEQY
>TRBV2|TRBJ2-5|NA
ANRQGAQETQY
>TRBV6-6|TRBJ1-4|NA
ASSYSIGGEKLF
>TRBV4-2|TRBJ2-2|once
ASSQPPDGELF
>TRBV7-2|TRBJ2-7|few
ASSFSRGPYEQY
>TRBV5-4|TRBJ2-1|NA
ASSLSGRALNEQF
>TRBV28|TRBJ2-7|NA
ASSTSGTGAGYEQY
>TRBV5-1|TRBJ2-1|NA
ASSSVRGATYNEQF
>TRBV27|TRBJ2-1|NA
ASSLGSQGALNEQF
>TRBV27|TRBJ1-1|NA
ASTDRTEAF
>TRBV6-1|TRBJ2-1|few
ASARRGSSDNEQF
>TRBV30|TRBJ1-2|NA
ALYSGGREGKGYT
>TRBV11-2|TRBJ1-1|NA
ASSPRHGDDTEAF
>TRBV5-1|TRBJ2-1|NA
ASKSGSSYNEQF
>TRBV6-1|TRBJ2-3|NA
ATLRAGSSTDTQY
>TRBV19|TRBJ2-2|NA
ASSIGGHGELF
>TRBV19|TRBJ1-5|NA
ASNRDTVGQPQH
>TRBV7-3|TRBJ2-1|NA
ASSRGGHGDNEQF
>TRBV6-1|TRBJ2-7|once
ASSESQGGSYEQY
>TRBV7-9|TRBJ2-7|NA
ASSPRTGGSYEQY
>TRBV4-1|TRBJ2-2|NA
ASSQDEPRVGTGELF
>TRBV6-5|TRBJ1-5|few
ASSYSAGNQPQH
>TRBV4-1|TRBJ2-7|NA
ASSQETGTPSYEQY
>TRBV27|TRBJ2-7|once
ASSDTGTGAYEQY
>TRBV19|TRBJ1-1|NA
ASSKSLGGQGALNTEAF
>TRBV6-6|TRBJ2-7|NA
ASSYGQASSYEQY
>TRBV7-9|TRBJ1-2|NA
ASSSGHLGYGYT
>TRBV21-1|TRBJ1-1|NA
ASSASGGTGGMNTEAF
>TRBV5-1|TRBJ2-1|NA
ASTKQRETLGNEQF
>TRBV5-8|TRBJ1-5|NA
ASSSGRGNQPQH
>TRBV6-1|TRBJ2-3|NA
ASSAVASTDTQY
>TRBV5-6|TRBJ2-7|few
ASSLTLDPYEQY
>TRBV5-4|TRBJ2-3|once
ASSRGTGGDTQY
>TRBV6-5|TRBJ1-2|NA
ASSYLGTNYGYT
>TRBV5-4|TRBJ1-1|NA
ASSLPPGQGAGTEAF
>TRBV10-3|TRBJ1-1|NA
ASAGGNTEAF
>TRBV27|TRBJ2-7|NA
ASSFYFYEQY
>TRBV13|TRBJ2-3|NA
ASSSTSGRAPASTDTQY
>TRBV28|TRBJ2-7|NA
ASSLTRRILFRYEQY
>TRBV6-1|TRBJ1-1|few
ASNQDRMNTEAF
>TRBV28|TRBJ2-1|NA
ASSHISGSEQF